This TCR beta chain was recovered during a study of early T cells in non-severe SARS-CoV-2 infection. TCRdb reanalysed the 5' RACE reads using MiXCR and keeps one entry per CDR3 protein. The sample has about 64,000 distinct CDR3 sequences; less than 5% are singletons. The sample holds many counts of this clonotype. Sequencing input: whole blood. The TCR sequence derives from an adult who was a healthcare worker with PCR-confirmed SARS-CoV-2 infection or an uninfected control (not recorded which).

CDR3 protein: CASSLVRASGNHEQYF. The CDR3 DNA is TGTGCCAGCAGCTTGGTACGGGCTAGCGGGAACCACGAGCAGTACTTC. V usage is TRBV5-5 and J usage is TRBJ2-7; TRBD2 agrees at 9 bases. This CDR3 contains 16 residues. The germline V gene encodes CDR1 SGHKS and CDR2 YYEKEE (reference sequence). Trimming at V came to 0 bases and at J to 5 bases, leaving 9 bases not matched to a gene.